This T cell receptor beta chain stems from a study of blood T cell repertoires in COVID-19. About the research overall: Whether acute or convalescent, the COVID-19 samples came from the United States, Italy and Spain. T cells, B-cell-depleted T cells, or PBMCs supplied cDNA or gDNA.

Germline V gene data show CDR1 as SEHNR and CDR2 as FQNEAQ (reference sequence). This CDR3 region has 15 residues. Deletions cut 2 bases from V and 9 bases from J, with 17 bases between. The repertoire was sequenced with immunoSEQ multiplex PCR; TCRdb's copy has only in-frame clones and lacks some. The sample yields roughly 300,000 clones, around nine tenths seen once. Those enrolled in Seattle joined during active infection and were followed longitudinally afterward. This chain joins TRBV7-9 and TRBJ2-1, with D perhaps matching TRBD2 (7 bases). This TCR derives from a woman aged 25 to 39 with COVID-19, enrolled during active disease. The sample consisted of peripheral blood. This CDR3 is CASSLSDGGPSEQFF. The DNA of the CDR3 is TGTGCCAGCAGCTTAAGCGACGGGGGGCCCAGTGAGCAGTTCTTC.